This T cell receptor (beta chain) is drawn from a study of blood T cells in healthy people across ages. Regarding the study as a whole: Unsorted PBMC input precluded a conclusive naive versus antigen-experienced comparison. The fall in TCR beta diversity per million T cells was roughly linear with age. The donors' CMV status was not determined, possibly confounding changes in expanded clonotypes.

With 0 bases clipped from V and 4 bases from J, the junction kept 2 bases outside the gene matches. This CDR3 spans 15 amino acids. Germline CDR1 KGHSH, CDR2 LQKENI. Next came a second PCR, run for about 7 to 12 cycles, which used a sample-barcoded 5' primer along with a J-beta primer mix. TCRdb fed the 5' RACE reads into MiXCR, producing one record per CDR3 protein. The sample holds approximately 1.5 million distinct CDR3 sequences; 30% to 40% are singletons and the top ten take 11%. Every donor gave around 10 milliliters of peripheral blood. To note about this clonotype: The antigen remains unidentified.

The sample was blood. The TCR comes from a woman younger than 45 in good health. The chain recombines TRBV18 with TRBJ1-4, with 7 nucleotides matching TRBD1. The CDR3 DNA sequence: TGTGCCAGCTCACCACCGGGACAGCTTAATGAAAAACTGTTTTTT. This sequence encodes CASSPPGQLNEKLFF.